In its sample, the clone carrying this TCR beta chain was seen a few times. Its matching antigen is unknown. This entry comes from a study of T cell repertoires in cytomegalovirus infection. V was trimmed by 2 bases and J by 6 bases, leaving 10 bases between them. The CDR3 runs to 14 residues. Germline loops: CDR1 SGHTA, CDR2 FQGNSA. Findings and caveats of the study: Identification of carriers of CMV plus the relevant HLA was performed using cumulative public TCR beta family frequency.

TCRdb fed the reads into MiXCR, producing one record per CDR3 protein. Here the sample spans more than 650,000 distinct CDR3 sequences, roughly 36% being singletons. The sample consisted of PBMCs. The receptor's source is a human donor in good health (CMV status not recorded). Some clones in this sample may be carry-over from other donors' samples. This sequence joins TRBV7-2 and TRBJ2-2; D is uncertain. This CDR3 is CASSLLGSAGELFF. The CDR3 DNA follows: TGTGCCAGCAGCTTACTGGGGTCCGCCGGGGAGCTGTTTTTT.